This T cell receptor (beta chain) was captured in a study of T-cell reconstitution after alpha-beta-depleted transplantation in children. Trimming shortened V by 4 bases and J by 6 bases, and 13 bases separated the two germline ends. The CDR3 length is 13 residues. Researchers prepared the TCRbeta library using unique molecular identifiers, the study reports. TCRdb used MiXCR to reprocess the PCR reads, holding one entry per CDR3 protein. The table shows roughly 500,000 distinct CDR3 sequences, with roughly an eighth occurring only once. This specimen was PBMCs from the stem cell graft donor, taken from the stem cell graft. The V gene is TRBV12-3 or TRBV12-4, the J gene TRBJ2-7; the D is unclear. The sequence was collected from a human donor who donated a stem cell graft to a child with combined immunodeficiency. CDR3 amino acids: CASSSSHLSEQYF. CDR3 nucleotide sequence: TGTGCCAGCAGTTCCTCCCACCTCTCCGAGCAGTACTTC.